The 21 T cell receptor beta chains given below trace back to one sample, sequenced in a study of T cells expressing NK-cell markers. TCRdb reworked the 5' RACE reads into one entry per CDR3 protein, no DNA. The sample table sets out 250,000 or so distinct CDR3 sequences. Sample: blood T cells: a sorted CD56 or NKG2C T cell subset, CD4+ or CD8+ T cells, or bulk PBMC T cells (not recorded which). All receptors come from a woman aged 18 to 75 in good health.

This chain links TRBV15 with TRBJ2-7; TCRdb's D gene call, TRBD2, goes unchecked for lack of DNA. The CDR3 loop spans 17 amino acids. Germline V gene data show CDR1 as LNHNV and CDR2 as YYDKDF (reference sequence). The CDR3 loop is CATSRGSGLAGEDEQYF. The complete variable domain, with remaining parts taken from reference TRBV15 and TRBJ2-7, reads DAMVIQNPRYQVTQFGKPVTLSCSQTLNHNVMYWYQQKSSQAPKLLFHYYDKDFNNEADTPDNFQSRRPNTSFCFLDIRSPGLGDTAMYLCATSRGSGLAGEDEQYFGPGTRLTVT.

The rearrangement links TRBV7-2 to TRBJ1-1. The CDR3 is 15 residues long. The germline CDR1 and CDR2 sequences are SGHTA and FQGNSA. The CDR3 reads CASSLGQQMNTEAFF.

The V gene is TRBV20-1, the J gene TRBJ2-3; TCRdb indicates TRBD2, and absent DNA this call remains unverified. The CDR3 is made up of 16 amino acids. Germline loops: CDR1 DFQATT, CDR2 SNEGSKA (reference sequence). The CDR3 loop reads CSARRRTSGTPDTQYF.

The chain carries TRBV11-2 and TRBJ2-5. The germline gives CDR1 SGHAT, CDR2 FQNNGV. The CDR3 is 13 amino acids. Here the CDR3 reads CASSLVRSETQYF. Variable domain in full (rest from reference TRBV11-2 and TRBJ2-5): EAGVAQSPRYKIIEKRQSVAFWCNPISGHATLYWYQQILGQGPKLLIQFQNNGVVDDSQLPKDRFSAERLKGVDSTLKIQPAKLEDSAVYLCASSLVRSETQYFGPGTRLLVL.

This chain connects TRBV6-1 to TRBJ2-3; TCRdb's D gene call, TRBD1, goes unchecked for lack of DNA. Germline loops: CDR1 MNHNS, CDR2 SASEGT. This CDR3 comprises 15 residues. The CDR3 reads CASSTGTGVPDTQYF.

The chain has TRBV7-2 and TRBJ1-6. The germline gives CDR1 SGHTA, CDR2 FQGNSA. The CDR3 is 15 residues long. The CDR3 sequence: CASSPQTHYNSPLHF. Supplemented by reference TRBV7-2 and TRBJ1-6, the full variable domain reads GAGVSQSPSNKVTEKGKDVELRCDPISGHTALYWYRQSLGQGLEFLIYFQGNSAPDKSGLPSDRFSAERTGGSVSTLTIQRTQQEDSAVYLCASSPQTHYNSPLHFGNGTRLTVT.

CDR3 region: CASSVEGWETQYF. The V call is TRBV9, the J call TRBJ2-5. Germline lookup yields CDR1 SGDLS and CDR2 YYNGEE. CDR3 length: 13 residues. The entire variable domain, with the rest obtained from reference TRBV9 and TRBJ2-5, is as follows: DSGVTQTPKHLITATGQRVTLRCSPRSGDLSVYWYQQSLDQGLQFLIQYYNGEERAKGNILERFSAQQFPDLHSELNLSSLELGDSALYFCASSVEGWETQYFGPGTRLLVL.

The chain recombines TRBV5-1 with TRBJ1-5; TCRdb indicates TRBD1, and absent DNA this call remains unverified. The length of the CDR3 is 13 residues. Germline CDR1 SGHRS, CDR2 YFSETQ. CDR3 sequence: CASSIGANQPQHF.

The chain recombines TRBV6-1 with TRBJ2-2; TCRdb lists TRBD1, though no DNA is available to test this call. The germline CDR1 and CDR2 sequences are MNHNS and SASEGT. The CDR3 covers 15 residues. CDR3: CASRRRGANTGELFF.

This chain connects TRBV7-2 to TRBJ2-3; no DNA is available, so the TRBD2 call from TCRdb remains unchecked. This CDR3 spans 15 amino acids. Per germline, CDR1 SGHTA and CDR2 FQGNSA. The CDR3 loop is CASSSGGGGKDTQYF.

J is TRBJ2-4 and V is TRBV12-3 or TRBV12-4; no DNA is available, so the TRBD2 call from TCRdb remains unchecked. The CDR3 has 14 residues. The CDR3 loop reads CASSEGIAKNIQYF.

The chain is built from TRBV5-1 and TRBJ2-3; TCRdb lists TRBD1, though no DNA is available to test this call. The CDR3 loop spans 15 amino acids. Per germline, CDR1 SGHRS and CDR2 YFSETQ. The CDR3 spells CASSPGTGVRDTQYF.

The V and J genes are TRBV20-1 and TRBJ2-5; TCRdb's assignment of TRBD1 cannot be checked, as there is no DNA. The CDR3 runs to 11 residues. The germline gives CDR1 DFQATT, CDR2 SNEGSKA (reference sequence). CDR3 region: CSAGAQETQYF.

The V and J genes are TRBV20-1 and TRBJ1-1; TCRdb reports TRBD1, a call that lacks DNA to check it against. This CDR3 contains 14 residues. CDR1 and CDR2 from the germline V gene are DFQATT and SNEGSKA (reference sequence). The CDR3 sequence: CSARLGSRATEAFF.

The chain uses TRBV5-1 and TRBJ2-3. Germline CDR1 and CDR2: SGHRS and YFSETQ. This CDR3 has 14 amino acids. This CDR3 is CASSLAMDTDTQYF.

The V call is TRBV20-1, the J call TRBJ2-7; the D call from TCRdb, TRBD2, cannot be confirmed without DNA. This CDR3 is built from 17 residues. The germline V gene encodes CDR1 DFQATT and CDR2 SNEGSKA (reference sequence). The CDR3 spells CSARAARGLAGAYEQYF.

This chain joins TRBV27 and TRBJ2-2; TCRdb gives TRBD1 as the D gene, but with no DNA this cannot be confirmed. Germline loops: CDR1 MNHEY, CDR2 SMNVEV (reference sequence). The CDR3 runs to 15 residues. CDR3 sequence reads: CASSSPRMVGGELFF.

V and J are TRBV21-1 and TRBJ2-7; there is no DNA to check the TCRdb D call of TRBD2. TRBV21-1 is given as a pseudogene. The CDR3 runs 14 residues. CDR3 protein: CASSKGIDRNEQYF.

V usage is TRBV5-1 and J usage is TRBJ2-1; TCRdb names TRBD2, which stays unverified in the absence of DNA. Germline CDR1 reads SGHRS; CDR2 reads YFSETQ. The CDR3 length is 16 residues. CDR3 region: CASSSTTSGRAFEQFF.

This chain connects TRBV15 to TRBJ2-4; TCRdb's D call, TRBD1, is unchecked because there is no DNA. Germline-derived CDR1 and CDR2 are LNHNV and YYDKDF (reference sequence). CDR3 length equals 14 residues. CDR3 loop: CATSRRQGVGIQYF.

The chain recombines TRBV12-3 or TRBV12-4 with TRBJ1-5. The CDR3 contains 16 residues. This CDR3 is CASSPGGSVLSQPQHF.